This TCR beta chain was profiled in a study of blood T cell repertoires in COVID-19. In the study overall: The analysed material was cDNA or gDNA that came from T cells, B-cell-depleted T cells, or PBMCs.

There are 13 residues in the CDR3. Germline values: CDR1 GTSNPN, CDR2 SVGIG (reference sequence). Deletions cut 1 base from V and 3 bases from J, with 9 bases between. Original processing notes: By means of reference gene primer amplification, nucleated cell counts were estimated. Profiled with immunoSEQ multiplex PCR; TCRdb holds only in-frame clones, not every one. V and J calls and clone size come straight from that table; D and trimming were deduced from the DNA. The data hold fewer than 200,000 clones, with 83% observed a single time. The chain is built from TRBV30 and TRBJ1-2; D is undetermined. The receptor was isolated from a woman in her 70s with COVID-19, enrolled during active disease. What was sequenced was peripheral blood. The CDR3 region is CAWSAGRDYGYTF. CDR3 in DNA: TGTGCCTGGAGTGCGGGGAGAGACTATGGCTACACCTTC. Together with reference TRBV30 and TRBJ1-2, the CDR3 gives the full variable domain: SQTIHQWPATLVQPVGSPLSLECTVEGTSNPNLYWYRQAAGRGLQLLFYSVGIGQISSEVPQNLSASRPQDRQFILSSKKLLLSDSGFYLCAWSAGRDYGYTFGSGTRLTVV.